This TCR beta chain came from a study of T-cell memory formation after mild COVID-19. Study findings and constraints: Of the contracting clones, CD4+ ones lay mainly in CM and EM, and CD8+ ones in EMRA.

With regard to this clonotype: Antigen specificity is unknown.

Using constant-segment primers, 5'RACE produced TCR alpha and TCR beta cDNA libraries carrying sample barcodes and UMIs. TCRdb passed the 5' RACE reads through MiXCR, listing each CDR3 protein once. The table shows a few hundred thousand distinct CDR3 sequences, with less than 25% occurring only once. This TCR was sampled from a young man who had mild COVID-19 (a few samples of this study predate the infection). Cell type and time point are not known. The sequencing sample was made of PBMCs or a T cell subset sorted from them (not recorded which).

CDR3 loop: CASSVGTGAYEQYF. The CDR3 DNA reads TGTGCCAGCTCAGTAGGGACAGGAGCCTACGAGCAGTACTTC. The genes are TRBV18 and TRBJ2-7; 8 bases map to TRBD1. Trimming cost V 5 bases and J 2 bases; bases outside gene matches: 5. The CDR3 runs to 14 residues. Per the germline V gene, CDR1 is KGHSH and CDR2 is LQKENI.